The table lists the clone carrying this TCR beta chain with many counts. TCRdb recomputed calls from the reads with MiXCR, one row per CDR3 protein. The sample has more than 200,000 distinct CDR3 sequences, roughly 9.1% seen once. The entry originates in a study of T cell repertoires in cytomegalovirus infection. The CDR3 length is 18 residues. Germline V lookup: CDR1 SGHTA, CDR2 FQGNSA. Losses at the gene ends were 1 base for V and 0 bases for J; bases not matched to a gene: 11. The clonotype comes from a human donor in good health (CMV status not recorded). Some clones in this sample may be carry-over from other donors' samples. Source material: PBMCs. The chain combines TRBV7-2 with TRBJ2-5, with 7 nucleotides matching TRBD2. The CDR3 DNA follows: TGTGCCAGCAGCTTAGGCGTTGTGGGGGAGGGCCACCAAGAGACCCAGTACTTC. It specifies CASSLGVVGEGHQETQYF.